The following is a T cell receptor beta chain sequence with its context. Its antigen is not identified. V gave up 0 bases and J gave up 2 bases, with 8 bases separating them. The CDR3 runs to 15 residues. From germline, CDR1 is LGHNA and CDR2 YNFKEQ. The data originate from a study of cytomegalovirus exposure and HLA in healthy donors. Study details: For the approximately 390 genotyped donors, roughly 81% fell within the Caucasian-associated ancestry cluster.

The study's findings and limits: Being productive about 87% or about 30% of the time was typical of most TCR beta V segments in an earlier analysis.

Amplification used 60 Vbeta primers and 13 Jbeta primers. The assay was immunoSEQ multiplex PCR, and TCRdb's table has in-frame clones only and misses some. The data show more than 200,000 clones, about 83% seen once. The TCR comes from a man aged 40-49 years in good health and CMV-seronegative. Material: PBMCs. The chain carries TRBV4-2 and TRBJ1-3; no clear D. The CDR3 DNA is TGTGCCAGCAGCCAAGATATGGCAACTGGAAACACCATATATTTT. It codes for CASSQDMATGNTIYF.